The present entry profiles one T cell receptor (beta chain) with its context. Its antigen is still unknown. An expansion of CD8+CD57+ cells by flow cytometry had been shown in patients chosen for sequencing. This sample was taken from a study of CD8+CD57+ T cells in acquired aplastic anemia. Findings and caveats of the study: Researchers reported that CD8+ Simpson's diversity was not significantly different in patients versus controls.

V lost 2 bases to trimming and J lost 5 bases, with 13 bases between them. The CDR3 runs to 14 residues. From germline, CDR1 is SEHNR and CDR2 FQNEAQ (reference sequence). For CDR3 and TCR beta VDJ profiling, genomic DNA was the template used. TCRdb passed the reads through MiXCR, listing each CDR3 protein once. The table lists 300,000 or so distinct CDR3 sequences, approximately 57% of them singletons. V is TRBV7-9 and J is TRBJ2-7; perhaps TRBD2 as D (7 bases). The sequence derives from a human donor with aplastic anemia. The source material was sorted CD4+, CD8+, or CD8+CD57+ T cells (not recorded which) from PBMCs. The CDR3 region has the DNA TGTGCCAGCAGCTTACGGGGGGCGGATGACGAGCAGTACTTC. This encodes CASSLRGADDEQYF.